The T cell receptor (beta chain) described here comes from a study of T cell responses to AZD1222 COVID-19 vaccine. The V gene lost 4 bases and the J gene lost 6 bases, with 9 bases spanning the gap. The CDR3 is 13 residues long. CDR1 is SGHAT and CDR2 is FQDESV in the germline V gene (reference sequence). The table came from immunoSEQ multiplex PCR; TCRdb's copy has only in-frame clones and leaves some out. The sample lists approximately 140,000 clones, 75% to 95% occurring once. The clonotype was recovered from an adult in good health. Sequenced material: peripheral blood, taken on day 0 of AZD1222 vaccination. V usage is TRBV11-1 and J usage is TRBJ2-2, with a possible D match to TRBD1 (6 bases). As DNA, the CDR3 is TGTGCCAGCAGCTACAGGGTCCCCGGGGAGCTGTTTTTT. This sequence encodes CASSYRVPGELFF.